This is a list of T cell receptor beta chains from one sample in a study of shared clonotypes between healthy human individuals. Only in-frame clones appear in the TCRdb table, and some are missing; sequencing was by immunoSEQ multiplex PCR. The data show under 600,000 clones, 98% seen once. Sequences were obtained from naive CD8+ T cells sorted from blood. The receptors derive from a man younger than 40 in good health. The CDR3 runs from the conserved cysteine through the conserved F or W. The D gene is left open where the match is weak. Clone size appears in some rows only: once, few, many, or a class for an expanded clone.

CDR3 DNA: TGTGCCAGCAGTTCCTCGGGAGACGTTGGATATACCTACGAGCAGTACTTC
CDR3 protein: CASSSSGDVGYTYEQYF
clone size: .
D gene: .
V gene: TRBV27
J gene: TRBJ2-7

CDR3 DNA: TGCAGCGTTGAAAAGAACACTGAAGCTTTCTTT
CDR3 protein: CSVEKNTEAFF
clone size: .
D gene: .
V gene: TRBV29-1
J gene: TRBJ1-1

CDR3 DNA: TGTGCCAGCTCAACAGACGGAGACACTGAAGCTTTCTTT
CDR3 protein: CASSTDGDTEAFF
clone size: .
D gene: .
V gene: TRBV18
J gene: TRBJ1-1

CDR3 DNA: TGTGCCAGCAGCTTCGGCACTTACGAGCAGTACTTC
CDR3 protein: CASSFGTYEQYF
clone size: .
D gene: .
V gene: TRBV5-4
J gene: TRBJ2-7

CDR3 DNA: TGTGCCAGCAGTGACCGAGGCGGTTCGACCTACAATGAGCAGTTCTTC
CDR3 protein: CASSDRGGSTYNEQFF
clone size: .
D gene: .
V gene: TRBV6-4
J gene: TRBJ2-1

CDR3 DNA: TGTGCCAGTAGTATCTTACTAGGAACTTACAATGAGCAGTTCTTC
CDR3 protein: CASSILLGTYNEQFF
clone size: .
D gene: .
V gene: TRBV19
J gene: TRBJ2-1

CDR3 DNA: TGCGCCAGCAGCAAGACCGACAGCTCTAACTATGGCTACACCTTC
CDR3 protein: CASSKTDSSNYGYTF
clone size: once
D gene: .
V gene: TRBV5-1
J gene: TRBJ1-2

CDR3 DNA: TGTGCCAGCAGTCCCCAACCTAGCGGGAGCCTCACAGATACGCAGTATTTT
CDR3 protein: CASSPQPSGSLTDTQYF
clone size: .
D gene: TRBD2
V gene: TRBV27
J gene: TRBJ2-3

CDR3 DNA: TGTGCCAGCAGCCCATACAGGGATCGGGAGGACAATGAGCAGTTCTTC
CDR3 protein: CASSPYRDREDNEQFF
clone size: .
D gene: .
V gene: TRBV7-6
J gene: TRBJ2-1

CDR3 DNA: TGTGCCAGCACCCATCCGGGACTAGCGGGGGGTCCAGATACGCAGTATTTT
CDR3 protein: CASTHPGLAGGPDTQYF
clone size: .
D gene: TRBD2
V gene: TRBV5-4
J gene: TRBJ2-3

CDR3 DNA: TGTGCCAGCAGTCCGGAATGGTCTAGCGGGTTTAATGAGCAGTTCTTC
CDR3 protein: CASSPEWSSGFNEQFF
clone size: .
D gene: TRBD2
V gene: TRBV28
J gene: TRBJ2-1

CDR3 DNA: TGTGCCAGCCAGGTGGCGAACACCGGGGAGCTGTTTTTT
CDR3 protein: CASQVANTGELFF
clone size: .
D gene: .
V gene: TRBV14
J gene: TRBJ2-2

CDR3 DNA: TGTGCCAGCAGCGGCTCATACGAGCAGTACTTC
CDR3 protein: CASSGSYEQYF
clone size: once
D gene: .
V gene: TRBV5-8
J gene: TRBJ2-7

CDR3 DNA: TGTGCCAGCAGCGTAGTCGCGGACTCCTACAATGAGCAGTTCTTC
CDR3 protein: CASSVVADSYNEQFF
clone size: .
D gene: .
V gene: TRBV9
J gene: TRBJ2-1

CDR3 DNA: TGTGCCAGCAGCGAAGGATGGGGAGGCCACAATGAGCAGTTCTTC
CDR3 protein: CASSEGWGGHNEQFF
clone size: .
D gene: .
V gene: TRBV7-6
J gene: TRBJ2-1

CDR3 DNA: TGCAGCGTTGAATACAATGAGCAGTTCTTC
CDR3 protein: CSVEYNEQFF
clone size: .
D gene: .
V gene: TRBV29-1
J gene: TRBJ2-1

CDR3 DNA: TGTGCCAGCAGCTCAACCGGGACATACTACGAGCAGTACTTC
CDR3 protein: CASSSTGTYYEQYF
clone size: .
D gene: .
V gene: TRBV7-9
J gene: TRBJ2-7

CDR3 DNA: TGTGCCAGCAGCTTAGCGGCAGGCGGGCTGAGCTCCTACGAGCAGTACTTC
CDR3 protein: CASSLAAGGLSSYEQYF
clone size: .
D gene: .
V gene: TRBV7-9
J gene: TRBJ2-7

CDR3 DNA: TGTGCCAGCAGTTATCGGGCATCCTACGAGCAGTACTTC
CDR3 protein: CASSYRASYEQYF
clone size: .
D gene: .
V gene: TRBV6-6
J gene: TRBJ2-7

CDR3 DNA: TGTGCCAGCAGTTCTGGCCTTATCGGGGAGCTGTTTTTT
CDR3 protein: CASSSGLIGELFF
clone size: .
D gene: .
V gene: TRBV6-5
J gene: TRBJ2-2

CDR3 DNA: TGTGCCAGCAGCGTTGAACTCGACAATGAGCAGTTCTTC
CDR3 protein: CASSVELDNEQFF
clone size: .
D gene: .
V gene: TRBV6-1
J gene: TRBJ2-1

CDR3 DNA: TGCGCCAGCAGCCACACCGGGACAGCCTATGGCTACACCTTC
CDR3 protein: CASSHTGTAYGYTF
clone size: .
D gene: TRBD1
V gene: TRBV4-3
J gene: TRBJ1-2

CDR3 DNA: TGCGCCAGCAGCCAAGAGACAGGGATGACCGGGGAGCTGTTTTTT
CDR3 protein: CASSQETGMTGELFF
clone size: few
D gene: TRBD1
V gene: TRBV4-3
J gene: TRBJ2-2

CDR3 DNA: TGCGCCAGCAGCCCCAGAGCGGGAGGTGTAAATGAGCAGTTCTTC
CDR3 protein: CASSPRAGGVNEQFF
clone size: .
D gene: TRBD2
V gene: TRBV5-1
J gene: TRBJ2-1

CDR3 DNA: TGTGCCAGCAGCTGGACTAGCGGGAAACCGAGGTCCGGGGAGCTGTTTTTT
CDR3 protein: CASSWTSGKPRSGELFF
clone size: .
D gene: TRBD2
V gene: TRBV7-2
J gene: TRBJ2-2

CDR3 DNA: TGTGCCAGCCAACTTCAGGGGGCGAGCAATCAGCCCCAGCATTTT
CDR3 protein: CASQLQGASNQPQHF
clone size: .
D gene: TRBD1
V gene: TRBV28
J gene: TRBJ1-5

CDR3 DNA: TGCAGCGTTGAACGGGTAGGCTACAATGAGCAGTTCTTC
CDR3 protein: CSVERVGYNEQFF
clone size: .
D gene: .
V gene: TRBV29-1
J gene: TRBJ2-1

CDR3 DNA: TGTGCCAGCAGCGTCGGGACCCGGGGGAATGTCGTTGAGCAGTTCTTC
CDR3 protein: CASSVGTRGNVVEQFF
clone size: .
D gene: .
V gene: TRBV9
J gene: TRBJ2-1

CDR3 DNA: TGTGCCAGCAGCTCACCCATAAGGACTAGCGGGAGTACTGAGCAGTTCTTC
CDR3 protein: CASSSPIRTSGSTEQFF
clone size: .
D gene: TRBD2
V gene: TRBV5-6
J gene: TRBJ2-1

CDR3 DNA: TGTGCCAGCAGTGAACGCGAGTTGGACGTTTTTTCGGGTGAGAGCGGGATGAGCTCCTACGAGCAGTACTTC
CDR3 protein: CASSERELDVFSGESGMSSYEQYF
clone size: .
D gene: TRBD2
V gene: TRBV6-1
J gene: TRBJ2-7

CDR3 DNA: TGCAGCGTTGAATTTTTTGGTTACACCGGGGAGCTGTTTTTT
CDR3 protein: CSVEFFGYTGELFF
clone size: few
D gene: .
V gene: TRBV29-1
J gene: TRBJ2-2

CDR3 DNA: TGTGCCAGCAGTTACTTGGTGGACAGGGGGCTGGGCTACACCTTC
CDR3 protein: CASSYLVDRGLGYTF
clone size: .
D gene: TRBD1
V gene: TRBV6-5
J gene: TRBJ1-2

CDR3 DNA: TGTGCCAGCAGCGAACAGGGAGGGGGCTATCAAGCTTTCTTT
CDR3 protein: CASSEQGGGYQAFF
clone size: .
D gene: TRBD1
V gene: TRBV9
J gene: TRBJ1-1

CDR3 DNA: TGTGCCAGCACCCCCGGCTGGACAGGGATTTACGAGCAGTACTTC
CDR3 protein: CASTPGWTGIYEQYF
clone size: .
D gene: TRBD1
V gene: TRBV11-2
J gene: TRBJ2-7

CDR3 DNA: TGTGGGAGCGGGAGTGTCGATGAGCAGTTCTTC
CDR3 protein: CGSGSVDEQFF
clone size: .
D gene: TRBD2
V gene: TRBV9
J gene: TRBJ2-1

CDR3 DNA: TGTGCCAGCAGTACCCTTAATAGCGGGAGGTACAATGAGCAGTTCTTC
CDR3 protein: CASSTLNSGRYNEQFF
clone size: .
D gene: TRBD2
V gene: TRBV27
J gene: TRBJ2-1

CDR3 DNA: TGTGCCAGCAGTGAAGCGCCAGGGGGCAACTATGGCTACACCTTC
CDR3 protein: CASSEAPGGNYGYTF
clone size: .
D gene: TRBD1
V gene: TRBV6-1
J gene: TRBJ1-2

CDR3 DNA: TGTGCCAGCAGTATCCGGTTTGAAGAGACCCAGTACTTC
CDR3 protein: CASSIRFEETQYF
clone size: .
D gene: .
V gene: TRBV11-2
J gene: TRBJ2-5

CDR3 DNA: TGTGCCAGCAGCGATAACTACGAGCAGTACTTC
CDR3 protein: CASSDNYEQYF
clone size: .
D gene: .
V gene: TRBV25-1
J gene: TRBJ2-7

CDR3 DNA: TGTGCCAGCAGCTTAGATGCCGGGGGCGATGAGCAGTTCTTC
CDR3 protein: CASSLDAGGDEQFF
clone size: .
D gene: .
V gene: TRBV7-9
J gene: TRBJ2-1

CDR3 DNA: TGTGCCAGCAGTTTAATCGCGGACAGGGTGGGAGCCGGGGAGCTGTTTTTT
CDR3 protein: CASSLIADRVGAGELFF
clone size: .
D gene: TRBD1
V gene: TRBV28
J gene: TRBJ2-2

CDR3 DNA: TGCGCCAGCAGCCAAGACCGGGACAGGGACTACGAGCAGTACTTC
CDR3 protein: CASSQDRDRDYEQYF
clone size: .
D gene: TRBD1
V gene: TRBV4-1
J gene: TRBJ2-7